Many counts were recorded for the clone carrying this TCR beta chain. Antigen unknown. The data originate from a study of glioma-infiltrating T cells. Study-wide results and limits: Above-expected tissue-blood divergence occurred in all gliomas, most in low-grade ones. Tissue and blood shared very few CDR3 sequences.

Using RNA template, CDR3s of TCR alpha and beta were amplified with iRepertoire arm-PCR. One-step reverse transcription and amplification started from roughly 100-400 ng of tissue mRNA or PBMC total RNA. TCRdb itself ran the multiplex PCR reads through MiXCR, one entry per CDR3 protein. The profile covers about 190,000 distinct CDR3 sequences, with over 25% appearing a single time and around 20% taken by the ten largest. V gave up 7 bases and J gave up 0 bases; unmatched junction bases: 9. This CDR3 region has 16 residues. Germline V gives CDR1 MDHEN, CDR2 SYDVKM. Sequencing used glioma tissue, nonneoplastic brain tissue, or PBMCs (not recorded which). The chain is built from TRBV28 and TRBJ2-3; the match to TRBD2 covers 8 bases. This clonotype was obtained from a human donor with low-grade glioma or glioblastoma, undergoing nonglioma brain surgery, or in good health (not recorded which). CDR3: CASNVGGVSSTDTQYF. CDR3 DNA sequence: TGTGCCAGCAACGTCGGGGGGGTATCTAGCACAGATACGCAGTATTTT.